One sample yielded the 28 T cell receptor beta chains listed below, sequenced in a study of CD8 T cells in Susac syndrome. With random hexamers, about 0.45 to 1 ug RNA was reverse transcribed. TCRdb used MiXCR to reprocess the immunoSEQ multiplex PCR reads, holding one entry per CDR3 protein. This sample yields approximately 170,000 distinct CDR3 sequences, of which roughly 93% are seen a single time; roughly 0.13% belongs to the top ten. The source material was CD4+ T cells from PBMCs. Every receptor here comes from a human donor in good health.

The CDR3 loop reads CASSDGMNTEAFF. DNA for the CDR3: TGTGCCAGCAGTGACGGGATGAACACTGAAGCTTTCTTT. The chain uses TRBV2 and TRBJ1-1; D is unresolved. Per the germline V gene, CDR1 is SNHLY and CDR2 is FYNNEI. This CDR3 contains 13 residues. V lost 3 bases and J lost 0, with 5 bases in between.

In its sample, this clonotype was seen a few times. V and J are TRBV6-6 and TRBJ1-1; no definite D call. The V gene lost 2 bases and the J gene lost 10 bases, with 11 bases spanning the gap. This CDR3 region has 12 residues. Germline loops: CDR1 MNHNY, CDR2 SVGAGI (reference sequence). The CDR3 region is CASSYDRFVAFF. The CDR3 nucleotides are TGTGCCAGCAGTTACGACCGGTTCGTAGCTTTCTTT.

This chain joins TRBV9 and TRBJ2-2; D not resolved. Per the germline V gene, CDR1 is SGDLS and CDR2 is YYNGEE. There are 16 residues in the CDR3. The V end lost 0 bases, the J end lost 0 bases, and 9 bases lay between the germline ends. CDR3 in DNA: TGTGCCAGCAGCGTAGTGGCTAACGCGAACACCGGGGAGCTGTTTTTT. It encodes CASSVVANANTGELFF.

The genes are TRBV20-1 and TRBJ1-1; D remains unclear. This CDR3 region has 15 residues. V was clipped by 5 bases and J by 2 bases, with 18 bases between them. CDR1 is DFQATT, CDR2 SNEGSKA, per germline (reference sequence). The CDR3 nucleotides read TGCAGTGCTGAGAAGGCGCGGGATCTTAACACTGAAGCTTTCTTT. Its translation: CSAEKARDLNTEAFF.

This clonotype has just a few counts. The junction differs from germline at one of its ends, possibly a read error. This chain uses TRBV18 with TRBJ2-7, with a tentative D call TRBD1 (6 bases). Looked up from germline, CDR1 is KGHSH and CDR2 is LQKENI. The length of the CDR3 is 14 residues. DNA for the CDR3: TGCGCCAGCAGCCCATCACAGGGACCCTACGAGCAGTACTTC. This sequence encodes CASSPSQGPYEQYF. Supplemented by reference TRBV18 and TRBJ2-7, the full variable domain reads NAGVMQNPRHLVRRRGQEARLRCSPMKGHSHVYWYRQLPEEGLKFMVYLQKENIIDESGMPKERFSAEFPKEGPSILRIQQVVRGDSAAYFCASSPSQGPYEQYFGPGTRLTVT.

This clonotype was detected once. V gene TRBV3-1 combines with J gene TRBJ2-2; 11 bases line up with TRBD2. Unmatched junction bases numbered 2, after V lost 3 bases and J lost 5 bases. The CDR3 is 15 residues long. Germline V gene lookup returns CDR1 LGHDT and CDR2 YNNKEL (reference sequence). CDR3 in DNA: TGTGCCAGCAGCCAGCTAGCGGGGGGAACCGGGGAGCTGTTTTTT. This codes for CASSQLAGGTGELFF.

V usage is TRBV28 and J usage is TRBJ1-2; 8 bases agree with TRBD1. The junction had 8 bases not matched to a gene; V was cut back by 6 bases and J by 8 bases. The CDR3 loop spans 13 amino acids. Per germline, CDR1 MDHEN and CDR2 SYDVKM. Written as DNA, the CDR3 is TGTGCCAGCAGCCAGGGGGCTATGTGGGGCTACACCTTC. It yields the protein CASSQGAMWGYTF.

The chain couples TRBV29-1 to TRBJ2-2; 9 nucleotides agree with TRBD2. V shed 7 bases, J shed 7 bases, and the junction held 7 bases outside the gene matches. The CDR3 covers 13 residues. Per germline, CDR1 SQVTM and CDR2 ANQGSEA. Here the CDR3 DNA reads TGCAGCGCCCGCGGGACTAGCCACGGGGAGCTGTTTTTT. Its protein is CSARGTSHGELFF.

The CDR3 here is CASSSTSALAKNIQYF. Written as DNA, the CDR3 is TGTGCCAGCAGCTCCACTAGCGCCCTAGCCAAAAACATTCAGTACTTC. The gene calls are TRBV7-2 and TRBJ2-4; 7 bases are a match to TRBD2. Germline lookup yields CDR1 SGHTA and CDR2 FQGNSA. V lost 4 bases and J lost 0; bases outside the gene matches: 6. CDR3 length equals 16 residues.

This rearrangement joins TRBV9 to TRBJ2-2; TRBD2 aligns across 9 bases. The V and J ends lost 1 base and 4 bases, in that order; junction bases with no gene match: 5. In germline, CDR1 is SGDLS, CDR2 YYNGEE. The CDR3 runs 16 residues. In DNA form, the CDR3 reads TGTGCCAGCAGCGTACGCGGGGGGGCCGGCACCGGGGAGCTGTTTTTT. It yields the protein CASSVRGGAGTGELFF.

V and J are TRBV6-5 and TRBJ1-5, with D possibly TRBD1 on 5 matching bases. Germline CDR1 is MNHEY and CDR2 is SVGAGI. This CDR3 spans 16 amino acids. V dropped 4 bases and J dropped 2 bases, with 15 bases sitting between them. The CDR3 region is CASSSQLGAGNQPQHF. The CDR3 bases are TGTGCCAGCAGTTCCCAGCTAGGGGCGGGCAATCAGCCCCAGCATTTT.

The gene calls are TRBV2 and TRBJ2-2; D is possibly TRBD2 (6 bases). This CDR3 is 14 amino acids long. V lost 4 bases and J 7 bases, leaving 13 bases between the germline ends. In germline, CDR1 is SNHLY, CDR2 FYNNEI. The CDR3 region is CASSATLASGELFF. The CDR3 DNA sequence: TGTGCCAGCAGTGCTACACTAGCAAGCGGGGAGCTGTTTTTT.

This clonotype was detected only once. V is TRBV20-1 and J is TRBJ2-7; 8 bases line up with TRBD2. The V and J ends lost 0 bases and 0 bases, in that order; junction bases with no gene match: 10. The CDR3 contains 17 residues. CDR1 is DFQATT, CDR2 SNEGSKA, per germline (reference sequence). The CDR3 sequence is CSARDPRGGVPSYEQYF. The CDR3 region has the DNA TGCAGTGCTAGAGACCCTCGGGGGGGGGTTCCCTCCTACGAGCAGTACTTC.

The gene calls are TRBV29-1 and TRBJ1-1; D not certain. V was shortened by 7 bases and J by 3 bases, with 6 bases between the two germline ends. Germline CDR1 and CDR2: SQVTM and ANQGSEA. This CDR3 spans 10 amino acids. CDR3 sequence: CSGSDTEAFF. The CDR3 coding sequence is TGCAGCGGCTCGGACACTGAAGCTTTCTTT.

This rearrangement joins TRBV3-1 to TRBJ2-3, with D possibly TRBD1 on 6 matching bases. Germline assignment: CDR1 LGHDT and CDR2 YNNKEL (reference sequence). Trimming cost V 5 bases and J 5 bases, with 11 bases left between them. The CDR3 length is 13 residues. In DNA, the CDR3 is TGTGCCAGCAGCTACAGGGTGAGAGATACGCAGTATTTT. Amino acid sequence: CASSYRVRDTQYF.

The rearrangement joins TRBV29-1 to TRBJ2-7, with D possibly TRBD2 on 7 matching bases. This CDR3 spans 13 amino acids. With 1 base removed from V and 3 bases from J, the gap between germline ends came to 10 bases. Per germline, CDR1 SQVTM and CDR2 ANQGSEA. Here the CDR3 DNA reads TGCAGCGTTGAAGCGGGGGGCGGCTACGAGCAGTACTTC. Translated, it gives CSVEAGGGYEQYF.

V is TRBV11-2 and J is TRBJ1-1; D call uncertain. CDR1 and CDR2 (germline): SGHAT, FQNNGV. The CDR3 is 13 residues long. Trimming cost V 5 bases and J 0 bases, with 7 bases left between them. The CDR3 DNA reads as TGTGCCAGCAGCCTTAGGTTGAACACTGAAGCTTTCTTT. Translating gives CASSLRLNTEAFF.

The chain is built from TRBV4-2 and TRBJ1-6, with D maybe TRBD1 (5 bases). This CDR3 has 16 residues. Trimming took off 4 bases at V and 8 bases at J, with 18 bases between the two ends. CDR1 is LGHNA and CDR2 is YNFKEQ in the germline V gene. The CDR3 sequence: CASSPGTAHFDSPLHF. In nucleotides, the CDR3 is TGTGCCAGCAGCCCTGGGACGGCGCACTTCGATTCACCCCTCCACTTT.

This clonotype has just one count. The V and J genes are TRBV7-2 and TRBJ2-6; TRBD2 matches at 7 bases. The trim removed 5 bases at V and 3 bases at J, leaving 7 bases unmatched. Germline values: CDR1 SGHTA, CDR2 FQGNSA. The CDR3 contains 16 residues. This chain's CDR3 is CASSARAGLGANVLTF. CDR3 sequence (DNA): TGTGCCAGCAGCGCCCGAGCGGGGCTTGGGGCCAACGTCCTGACTTTC.

The table lists this clonotype with a count of one. V and J are TRBV29-1 and TRBJ2-3; D call uncertain. Germline V CDR1 and CDR2: SQVTM, ANQGSEA. The ends were cut back, 3 bases at V and 6 bases at J, with 13 bases in the middle. The CDR3 sequence is 13 residues long. CDR3 in DNA: TGCAGCGTTGATGCCCAGAGATCCGATACGCAGTATTTT. Residues: CSVDAQRSDTQYF.

The chain has TRBV28 and TRBJ2-7; 10 bases map to TRBD1. Germline CDR1 and CDR2: MDHEN and SYDVKM. J was trimmed by 2 bases and V by 5 bases; bases with no gene match: 6. CDR3 length equals 15 residues. CDR3 DNA: TGTGCCAGCAGTCTGTGGACAGGGGGGACCTACGAGCAGTACTTC. It yields the protein CASSLWTGGTYEQYF.

The chain recombines TRBV7-9 with TRBJ1-5; D is ambiguous. The CDR3 covers 12 residues. The V end was cut by 3 bases, the J end by 5 bases, with 5 bases between. Per germline, CDR1 SEHNR and CDR2 FQNEAQ (reference sequence). The DNA for the CDR3 is TGTGCCAGCAGCTTTGACGATCAGCCCCAGCATTTT. This gives the protein CASSFDDQPQHF.

The chain recombines TRBV6-5 with TRBJ2-7, with a weak D call TRBD2 (5 bases). Trimming pared 3 bases from V and 5 bases from J, leaving 14 bases between. Germline loops: CDR1 MNHEY, CDR2 SVGAGI. There are 14 residues in the CDR3. Here the CDR3 DNA reads TGTGCCAGCAGTTATAGGAGGATACCTGACGAGCAGTACTTC. It specifies CASSYRRIPDEQYF.

The V gene is TRBV7-3, the J gene TRBJ2-1, with D unclear. The CDR3 sequence is 13 residues long. V was pared by 6 bases and J by 10 bases, with 16 bases between. CDR1 SGHTA and CDR2 FQGTGA come from the germline V gene. Here the CDR3 DNA reads TGTGCCAGCAGTCGGACGCTTCCAGAGGAGCAGTTCTTC. Its protein product is CASSRTLPEEQFF.

The rearrangement links TRBV19 to TRBJ1-5; D unresolved. Germline CDR1 reads LNHDA; CDR2 reads SQIVND (reference sequence). The CDR3 is 12 residues long. Trimming cost V 3 bases and J 11 bases, with 11 bases left between them. In nucleotides, the CDR3 is TGTGCCAGTAGTATCGGTCCAATGACCCAGCATTTT. Its translation is CASSIGPMTQHF.

The chain is built from TRBV3-1 and TRBJ2-3, with D maybe TRBD2 (6 bases). The germline V gene has CDR1 LGHDT and CDR2 YNNKEL (reference sequence). Trimming took 0 bases from V and 6 from J, leaving 10 bases between them. This CDR3 region has 14 residues. CDR3: CASSQEVRGDTQYF. As DNA, the CDR3 is TGTGCCAGCAGCCAAGAAGTCCGGGGGGATACGCAGTATTTT.

The chain is built from TRBV9 and TRBJ2-4; a weak D match, TRBD1 (6 bases). The CDR3 contains 15 residues. V lost 0 bases and J 6 bases, leaving 13 bases between the germline ends. The germline V gene has CDR1 SGDLS and CDR2 YYNGEE. The CDR3 is CASSVGGDRRNIQYF. Written as DNA, the CDR3 is TGTGCCAGCAGCGTAGGAGGAGACAGGAGAAACATTCAGTACTTC.

J is TRBJ2-5 and V is TRBV29-1; TRBD1 is a possible D gene (5 bases). This CDR3 has 14 amino acids. V was pared by 2 bases and J by 4 bases, with 14 bases between. CDR1 and CDR2 from the germline V gene are SQVTM and ANQGSEA. CDR3 coding DNA: TGCAGCGTTGAAACCAGGGCCGCCCGAGAGACCCAGTACTTC. Residues: CSVETRAARETQYF.